This T cell receptor (beta chain) was identified during a study of T cell responses to AZD1222 COVID-19 vaccine. Whether given at about 4 or about 12 weeks, second doses were pooled. Notes on the study in general: Spike-wide vaccine-associated CD4 TCRs dominated at 160-218 and 743-854.

Remarks on this clone: The antigen is undetermined.

Clones were sequenced by immunoSEQ multiplex PCR, and TCRdb holds only the in-frame ones, with some missing. The sample has approximately 110,000 clones, roughly 90% seen once. The receptor's source is an adult who received the AZD1222 COVID-19 vaccine. The sequences come from peripheral blood, collected 28 days after the second AZD1222 dose.

The CDR3 region has the DNA TGTGCCAGGAAATGGATGAGTGTATCCTATAATTCACCCCTCCACTTT. Its translation is CARKWMSVSYNSPLHF. This sequence joins TRBV27 and TRBJ1-6; D is unresolved. The V gene's germline CDR1 is MNHEY and CDR2 SMNVEV (reference sequence). CDR3 length: 16 amino acids. V was pared by 9 bases and J by 1 base, with 16 bases between.